The following is a TCR beta chain sequence with its context. Its matching antigen is unknown. This CDR3 region has 11 residues. Trimming pared 5 bases from V and 7 bases from J, leaving 9 bases between. Germline assignment: CDR1 SGHKS and CDR2 YYEKEE (reference sequence). Time point described: week 47, end of study. With topical imiquimod, each dose of the vaccine consisted of 300 ug of mutant IDH1 20-mer peptide. The data originate from a study of a mutant IDH1 vaccine in newly diagnosed glioma. Data came from immunoSEQ multiplex PCR; TCRdb stores just in-frame clones and leaves some out. There are some 21,000 clones in the sample; roughly 80% occur only once, and about 2.8% lies in the top ten. Study-wide results and limits: Vaccination elicited immune responses in 93.3% of patients.

The J gene is TRBJ1-1, the V gene TRBV5-5; D gene unclear. Sequenced here: PBMCs, sampled from a glioma patient whose treatment included an IDH1 peptide vaccine. The sequence was obtained from a man aged 40-49 years with glioma. For the CDR3, the DNA is TGTGCCAGCAGTTACGACCGTGAAGCTTTCTTT. Translating gives CASSYDREAFF. Full variable domain (outside the CDR3, taken from reference TRBV5-5 and TRBJ1-1): DAGVTQSPTHLIKTRGQQVTLRCSPISGHKSVSWYQQVLGQGPQFIFQYYEKEERGRGNFPDRFSARQFPNYSSELNVNALLLGDSALYLCASSYDREAFFGQGTRLTVV.